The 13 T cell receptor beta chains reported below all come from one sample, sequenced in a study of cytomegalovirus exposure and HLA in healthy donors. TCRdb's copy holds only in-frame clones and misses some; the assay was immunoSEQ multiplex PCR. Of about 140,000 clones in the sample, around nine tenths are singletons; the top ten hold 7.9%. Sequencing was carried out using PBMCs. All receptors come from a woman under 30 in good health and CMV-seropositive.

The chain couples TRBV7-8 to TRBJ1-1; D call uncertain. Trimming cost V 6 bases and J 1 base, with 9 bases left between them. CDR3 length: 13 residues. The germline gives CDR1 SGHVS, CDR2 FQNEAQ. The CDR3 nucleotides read TGTGCCAGCAGTCACTATCAGAACACTGAAGCTTTCTTT. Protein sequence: CASSHYQNTEAFF. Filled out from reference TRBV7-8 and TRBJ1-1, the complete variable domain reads GAGVSQSPRYKVAKRGQDVALRCDPISGHVSLFWYQQALGQGPEFLTYFQNEAQLDKSGLPSDRFFAERPEGSVSTLKIQRTQQEDSAVYLCASSHYQNTEAFFGQGTRLTVV.

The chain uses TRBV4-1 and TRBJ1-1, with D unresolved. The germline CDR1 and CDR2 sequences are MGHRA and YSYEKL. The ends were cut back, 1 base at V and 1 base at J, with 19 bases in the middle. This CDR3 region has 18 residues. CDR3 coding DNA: TGCGCCAGCAGCCAAGTTCGTCCCGGAAGGCTAGAGAACACTGAAGCTTTCTTT. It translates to CASSQVRPGRLENTEAFF.

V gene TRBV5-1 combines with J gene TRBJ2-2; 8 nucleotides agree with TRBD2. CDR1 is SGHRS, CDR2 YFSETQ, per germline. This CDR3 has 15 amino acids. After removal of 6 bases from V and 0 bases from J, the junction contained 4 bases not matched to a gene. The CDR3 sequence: CASTKGLANTGELFF. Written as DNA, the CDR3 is TGCGCCAGCACGAAGGGACTAGCGAACACCGGGGAGCTGTTTTTT. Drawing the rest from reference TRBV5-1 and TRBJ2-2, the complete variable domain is KAGVTQTPRYLIKTRGQQVTLSCSPISGHRSVSWYQQTPGQGLQFLFEYFSETQRNKGNFPGRFSGRQFSNSRSEMNVSTLELGDSALYLCASTKGLANTGELFFGEGSRLTVL.

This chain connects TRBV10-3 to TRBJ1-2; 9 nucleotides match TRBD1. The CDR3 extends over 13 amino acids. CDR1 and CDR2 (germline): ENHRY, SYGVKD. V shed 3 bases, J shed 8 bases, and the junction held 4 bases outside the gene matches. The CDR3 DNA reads TGTGCCATCAGTGATACAGGGGGCAGGGGCTACACCTTC. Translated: CAISDTGGRGYTF.

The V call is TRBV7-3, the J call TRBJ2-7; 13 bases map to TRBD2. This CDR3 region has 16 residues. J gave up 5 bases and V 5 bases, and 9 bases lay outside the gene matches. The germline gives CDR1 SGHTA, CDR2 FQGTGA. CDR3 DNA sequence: TGTGCCAGCAGCCACAGACGGACTAGCGGGAGTGACGAGCAGTACTTC. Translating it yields CASSHRRTSGSDEQYF.

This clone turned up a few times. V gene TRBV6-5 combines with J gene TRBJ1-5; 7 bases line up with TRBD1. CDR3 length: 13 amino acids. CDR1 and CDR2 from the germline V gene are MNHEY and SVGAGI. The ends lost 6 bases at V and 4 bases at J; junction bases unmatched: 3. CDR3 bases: TGTGCCAGCAGAGGGGGCGTTAATCAGCCCCAGCATTTT. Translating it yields CASRGGVNQPQHF.

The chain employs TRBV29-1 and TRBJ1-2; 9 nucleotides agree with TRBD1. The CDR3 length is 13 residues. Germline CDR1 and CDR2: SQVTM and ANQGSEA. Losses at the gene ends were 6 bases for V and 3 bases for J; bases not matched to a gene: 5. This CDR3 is CSVGQGIDYGYTF. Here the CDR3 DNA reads TGCAGCGTGGGACAGGGAATTGACTATGGCTACACCTTC.

CDR3 in amino acids: CASRVAGGEETQYF. The CDR3 DNA follows: TGTGCCAGCAGGGTAGCGGGGGGTGAAGAGACCCAGTACTTC. The chain is built from TRBV2 and TRBJ2-5, with 10 bases aligning to TRBD2. The germline CDR1 and CDR2 sequences are SNHLY and FYNNEI. V shed 6 bases and J 3 bases; nucleotides not matched to a gene: 4. The CDR3 runs to 14 residues.

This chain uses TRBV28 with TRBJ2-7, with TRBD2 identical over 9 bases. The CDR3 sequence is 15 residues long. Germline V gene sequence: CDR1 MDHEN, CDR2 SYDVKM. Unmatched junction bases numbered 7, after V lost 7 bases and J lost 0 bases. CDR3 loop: CASNVAGEGSYEQYF. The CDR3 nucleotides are TGTGCCAGCAACGTAGCGGGAGAAGGCTCCTACGAGCAGTACTTC.

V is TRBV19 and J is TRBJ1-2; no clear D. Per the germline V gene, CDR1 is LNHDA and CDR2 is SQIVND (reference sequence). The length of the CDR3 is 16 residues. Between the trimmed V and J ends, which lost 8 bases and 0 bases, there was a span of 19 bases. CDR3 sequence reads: CASEHWRTGSNYGYTF. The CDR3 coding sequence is TGTGCCAGTGAGCACTGGAGGACGGGATCTAACTATGGCTACACCTTC.

This chain's CDR3 is CASSPDIQNYGYTF. DNA of the CDR3: TGTGCCAGCAGCCCAGACATCCAGAACTATGGCTACACCTTC. The chain is built from TRBV6-5 and TRBJ1-2, with no clear D. CDR3 length: 14 residues. Trimming stripped 6 bases from V and 2 bases from J, with 13 bases between. The germline V gene has CDR1 MNHEY and CDR2 SVGAGI.

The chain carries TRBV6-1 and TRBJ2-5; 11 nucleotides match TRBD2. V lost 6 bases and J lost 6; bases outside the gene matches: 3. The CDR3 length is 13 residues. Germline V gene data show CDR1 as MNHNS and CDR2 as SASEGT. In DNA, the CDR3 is TGTGCCAGCAGCCCTAGCGGGAGGCAGACCCAGTACTTC. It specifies CASSPSGRQTQYF.

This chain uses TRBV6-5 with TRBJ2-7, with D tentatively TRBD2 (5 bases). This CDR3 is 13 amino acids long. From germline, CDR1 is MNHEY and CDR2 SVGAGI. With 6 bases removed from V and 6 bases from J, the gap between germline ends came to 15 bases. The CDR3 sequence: CASSRTSKGEQYF. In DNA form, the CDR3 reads TGTGCCAGCAGCCGTACTAGTAAGGGCGAGCAGTACTTC.